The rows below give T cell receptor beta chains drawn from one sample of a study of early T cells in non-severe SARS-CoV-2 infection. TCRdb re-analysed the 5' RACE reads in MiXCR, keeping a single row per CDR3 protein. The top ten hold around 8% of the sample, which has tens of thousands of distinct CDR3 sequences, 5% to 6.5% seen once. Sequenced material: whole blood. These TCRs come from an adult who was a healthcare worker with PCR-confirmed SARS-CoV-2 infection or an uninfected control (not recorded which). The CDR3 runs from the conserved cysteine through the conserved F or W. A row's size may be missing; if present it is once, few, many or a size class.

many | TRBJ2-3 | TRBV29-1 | CSSTGSTDTQYF
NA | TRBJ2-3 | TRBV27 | CASSSRPSGGTDTQYF
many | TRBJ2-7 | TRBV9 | CASTLGPTYEQYF
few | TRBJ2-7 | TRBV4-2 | CASSQVPVQGYEQYF
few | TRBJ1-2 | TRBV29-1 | CSVEGQGFYGYTF
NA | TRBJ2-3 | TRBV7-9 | CASSLPLVDTQYF
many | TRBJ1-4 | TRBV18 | CASSPTYTRNEKLFF
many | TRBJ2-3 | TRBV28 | CASNQGAGGPADTQYF
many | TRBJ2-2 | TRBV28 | CASSFASSTGELFF
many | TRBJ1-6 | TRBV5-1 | CASSWGQSYSPLHF
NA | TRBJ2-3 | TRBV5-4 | CASSVNRDTQYF
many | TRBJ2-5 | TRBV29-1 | CSTHRGQETQYF
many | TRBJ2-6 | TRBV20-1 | CSAKNRGSSSGANVLTF
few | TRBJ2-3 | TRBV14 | CASSQDLRDTQYF
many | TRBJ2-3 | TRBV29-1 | CSVESVQGGTDTQYF
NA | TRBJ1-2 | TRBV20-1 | CSARDPDVEAYGHTF
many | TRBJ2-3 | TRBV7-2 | CASSRLRTDTQYF
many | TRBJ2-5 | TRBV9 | CASSPTGTEEAYF
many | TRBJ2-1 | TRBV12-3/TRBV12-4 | CASSLNRGTSGAIGQFF
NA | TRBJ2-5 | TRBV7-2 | CASSLALAGRQETQYF
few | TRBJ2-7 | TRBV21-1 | CASRTHTSGGAYEQYF
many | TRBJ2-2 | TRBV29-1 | CSVVRSGELFF
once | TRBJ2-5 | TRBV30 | CAWSREESATQYF
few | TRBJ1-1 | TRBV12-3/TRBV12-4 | CASSGGEAFF
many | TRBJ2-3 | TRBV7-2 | CASSFKVLMASTDTQYF
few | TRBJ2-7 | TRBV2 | CASSYQGHEQYF
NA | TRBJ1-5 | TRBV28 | CASNGNRDAQSQHF
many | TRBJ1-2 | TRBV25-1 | CASSESGANYGYTF
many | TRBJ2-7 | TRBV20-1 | CSAATGPLADEQYF
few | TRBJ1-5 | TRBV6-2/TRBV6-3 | CASSYTGVGQPQHF
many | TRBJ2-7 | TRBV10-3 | CAISDPGQSSYEQYF
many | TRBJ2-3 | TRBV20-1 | CSARDQRGTGDTQYF
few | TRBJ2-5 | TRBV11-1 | CASSLGGGGRQETQYF
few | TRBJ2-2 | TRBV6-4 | CASSSGKDTGELFF
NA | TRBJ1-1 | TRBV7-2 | CASSRRDPMNTEAFF
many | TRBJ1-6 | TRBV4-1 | CASSQVGDGLAPLHF
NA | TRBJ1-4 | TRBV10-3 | CAIRDGQGNEKLFF
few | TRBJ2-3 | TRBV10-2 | CASRQGAVSDTQYF
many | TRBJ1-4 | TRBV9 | CASSPRTGATNEKLFF
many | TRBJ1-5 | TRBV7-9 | CASSRQGSNQPQHF
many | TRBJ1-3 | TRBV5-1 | CASSPGSSGNTIYF
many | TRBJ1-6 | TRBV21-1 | CASSRTGSDNSPLHF
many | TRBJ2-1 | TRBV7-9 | CASRPGESYNEQFF
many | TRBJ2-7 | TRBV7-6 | CASSLAGGNYEQYF
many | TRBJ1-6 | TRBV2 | CASSDRGVSYNSPLHF
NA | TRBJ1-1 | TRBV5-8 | CASSDGGGPRAGTEAFF
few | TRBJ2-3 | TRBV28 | CASWGSHTDTQYF
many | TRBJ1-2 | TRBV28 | CASSFRWTGWRGNYGYTF
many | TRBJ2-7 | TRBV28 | CASYSRDTYEQYF
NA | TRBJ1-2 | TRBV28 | CASSPSGTGYGYTF
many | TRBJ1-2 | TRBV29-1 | CSVEGGRGKIYGYTF
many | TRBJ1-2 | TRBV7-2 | CASSLAANQLGVSNYGYTF
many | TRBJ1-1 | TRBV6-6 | CASSLQNTEAFF
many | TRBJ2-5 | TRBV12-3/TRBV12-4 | CASSPVGQGRETQYF